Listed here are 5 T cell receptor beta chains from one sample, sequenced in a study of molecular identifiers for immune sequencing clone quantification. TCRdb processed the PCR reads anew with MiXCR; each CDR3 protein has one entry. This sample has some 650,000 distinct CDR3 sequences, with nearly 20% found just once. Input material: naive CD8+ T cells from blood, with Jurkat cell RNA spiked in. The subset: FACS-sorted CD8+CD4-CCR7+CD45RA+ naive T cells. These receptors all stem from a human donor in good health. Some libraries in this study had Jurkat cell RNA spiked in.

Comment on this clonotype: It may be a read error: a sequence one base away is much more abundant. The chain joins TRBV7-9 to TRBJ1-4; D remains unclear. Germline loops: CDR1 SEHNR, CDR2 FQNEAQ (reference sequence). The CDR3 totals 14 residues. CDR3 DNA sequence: TGTGCCAGCAGCGGACGGTCAACTAATGAAAAACTGGTTTTT. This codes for CASSGRSTNEKLVF.

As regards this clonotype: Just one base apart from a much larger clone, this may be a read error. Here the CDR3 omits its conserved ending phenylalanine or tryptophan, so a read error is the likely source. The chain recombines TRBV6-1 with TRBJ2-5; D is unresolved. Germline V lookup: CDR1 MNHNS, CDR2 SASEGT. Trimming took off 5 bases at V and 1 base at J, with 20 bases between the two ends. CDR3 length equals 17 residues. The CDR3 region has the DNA TGTGCCAGCAGTTCCCCGCGAGGACCCTATCCCCAAGAGACCCAGTACTCC. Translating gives CASSSPRGPYPQETQYS.

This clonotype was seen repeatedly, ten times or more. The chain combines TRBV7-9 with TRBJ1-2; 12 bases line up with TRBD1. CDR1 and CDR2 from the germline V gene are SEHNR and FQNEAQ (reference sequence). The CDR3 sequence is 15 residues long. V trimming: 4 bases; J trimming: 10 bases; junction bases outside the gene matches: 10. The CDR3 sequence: CASSSPGTGGLTYTF. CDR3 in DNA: TGTGCCAGCAGCTCCCCGGGGACAGGGGGCCTGACCTACACCTTC.

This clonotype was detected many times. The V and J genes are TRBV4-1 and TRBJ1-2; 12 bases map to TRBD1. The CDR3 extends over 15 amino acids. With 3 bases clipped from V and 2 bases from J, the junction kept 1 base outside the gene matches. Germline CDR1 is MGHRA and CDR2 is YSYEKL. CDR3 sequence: CASSQGQGANYGYTF. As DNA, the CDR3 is TGCGCCAGCAGCCAGGGACAGGGGGCAAACTATGGCTACACCTTC.

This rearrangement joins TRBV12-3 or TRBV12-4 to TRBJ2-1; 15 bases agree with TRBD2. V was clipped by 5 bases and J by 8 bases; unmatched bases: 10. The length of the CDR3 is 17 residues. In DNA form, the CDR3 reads TGTGCCAGCAGTCACGGACTAGCGGGAGGGCCTTTGCATGAGCAGTTCTTC. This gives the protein CASSHGLAGGPLHEQFF.